The next 12 T cell receptor beta chains were all read from a single sample in a study of CD8 T cells in ankylosing spondylitis. TCRdb re-called the 5' RACE reads with MiXCR, one entry per CDR3 protein. The repertoire consists of 200,000 to 250,000 distinct CDR3 sequences, with around 24% occurring once and the leading ten covering under 7%. Sequencing was done on a sample of blood, either unsorted or a sorted T cell fraction (not recorded which). All receptors come from a male donor with ankylosing spondylitis or in good health (not recorded which).

This clonotype was counted many times. This chain connects TRBV10-3 to TRBJ1-4; D is undetermined. V was trimmed by 10 bases and J by 8 bases, leaving 20 bases between them. Germline V lookup: CDR1 ENHRY, CDR2 SYGVKD. The CDR3 loop spans 14 amino acids. The CDR3 DNA reads as TGTGCCACCAGCCCTGGGGTAAGGCACGAAAAACTGTTTTTT. Translation: CATSPGVRHEKLFF.

This sequence joins TRBV20-1 and TRBJ2-3; 8 bases match TRBD2. The J segment lost 6 bases and the V segment lost 3 bases, leaving 5 bases of the junction unmatched. Germline CDR1 is DFQATT and CDR2 is SNEGSKA (reference sequence). The CDR3 sequence is 13 residues long. CDR3 bases: TGCAGTGCTAGTCGGGAGGGGAAGGATACGCAGTATTTT. Amino acids: CSASREGKDTQYF.

This clonotype was found a few times. The chain is built from TRBV3-1 and TRBJ1-2; D is unclear. This CDR3 is 14 amino acids long. CDR1 and CDR2 (germline): LGHDT, YNNKEL (reference sequence). V was pared by 2 bases and J by 4 bases, with 11 bases between. This CDR3 reads CASSQPLLGYGYTF. DNA of the CDR3: TGTGCCAGCAGCCAACCCCTCTTGGGCTATGGCTACACCTTC.

This clonotype showed up many times. The V gene is TRBV20-1, the J gene TRBJ2-1; 7 bases match TRBD2. V lost 3 bases and J lost 0; bases outside the gene matches: 8. The CDR3 runs 16 residues. Germline values: CDR1 DFQATT, CDR2 SNEGSKA (reference sequence). CDR3 sequence reads: CSASASGRSSYNEQFF. The CDR3 bases are TGCAGTGCTAGTGCTAGCGGTAGAAGCTCCTACAATGAGCAGTTCTTC.

This clonotype appeared many times. This chain connects TRBV5-1 to TRBJ1-4; the D gene is possibly TRBD1 (5 bases). This CDR3 is 16 amino acids long. V lost 4 bases, J lost 7 bases, and 20 bases lay in between. Germline V gives CDR1 SGHRS, CDR2 YFSETQ. The CDR3 sequence: CASSPDGSGGLEKLFF. DNA of the CDR3: TGCGCCAGCAGCCCTGACGGGTCCGGGGGACTTGAAAAACTGTTTTTT.

The chain combines TRBV5-5 with TRBJ2-7, with D maybe TRBD1 (5 bases). Germline loops: CDR1 SGHKS, CDR2 YYEKEE (reference sequence). The CDR3 covers 15 residues. Trimming shortened V by 5 bases and J by 3 bases, and 18 bases separated the two germline ends. The CDR3 loop is CASRKAGSPLYEQYF. As DNA, the CDR3 is TGTGCCAGCAGGAAAGCAGGGTCGCCCCTCTACGAGCAGTACTTC.

This clonotype occurred many times. The J gene is TRBJ2-7, the V gene TRBV7-3; no clear D gene. V was trimmed by 0 bases and J by 9 bases, leaving 12 bases between them. Germline-derived CDR1 and CDR2 are SGHTA and FQGTGA. The CDR3 length is 13 residues. The DNA for the CDR3 is TGTGCCAGCAGCTTAACACAGTGGCAGGCGCAGTACTTC. It encodes CASSLTQWQAQYF. Looking up the rest from reference TRBV7-3 and TRBJ2-7 gives the full variable domain: GAGVSQTPSNKVTEKGKYVELRCDPISGHTALYWYRQSLGQGPEFLIYFQGTGAADDSGLPNDRFFAVRPEGSVSTLKIQRTERGDSAVYLCASSLTQWQAQYFGPGTRLTVT.

The gene calls are TRBV12-3 or TRBV12-4 and TRBJ2-3, with 9 bases identical to TRBD2. This CDR3 has 15 residues. V shed 5 bases and J 5 bases; nucleotides not matched to a gene: 8. The CDR3 protein is CASSRLAGVIDTQYF. The CDR3 coding sequence is TGTGCCAGCAGTCGGTTAGCGGGAGTAATAGATACGCAGTATTTT.

This clonotype was observed at least ten times. The chain recombines TRBV10-3 with TRBJ1-2; D gene uncertain. V lost 3 bases and J 0 bases, leaving 11 bases between the germline ends. CDR1 is ENHRY and CDR2 is SYGVKD in the germline V gene. The CDR3 is 15 residues long. The CDR3 sequence is CAISDRSGTNYGYTF. DNA of the CDR3: TGTGCCATCAGTGACAGGTCGGGGACTAACTATGGCTACACCTTC.

This clonotype turned up a few times. The chain recombines TRBV6-2 or TRBV6-3 with TRBJ2-7; D perhaps matches TRBD2 (6 bases). CDR1 is MNHEY and CDR2 is SVGEGT in the germline V gene. The CDR3 has 14 amino acids. Deletions cut 5 bases from V and 3 bases from J, with 14 bases between. CDR3 in DNA: TGTGCCAGCAGTCGGGACGGGACTGACTACGAGCAGTACTTC. Translation: CASSRDGTDYEQYF.

At least ten counts were recorded for this clonotype. The CDR3 DNA is TGTGCCAGCCAATCTCAACCGGGACAGGGAACATACGAGCAGTACTTC. This sequence encodes CASQSQPGQGTYEQYF. The V call is TRBV12-3 or TRBV12-4, the J call TRBJ2-7; 9 bases line up with TRBD1. The V gene end was trimmed by 8 bases and the J gene end by 4 bases; junction bases not matched to a gene: 15. This CDR3 region has 16 residues.

The chain employs TRBV6-2 or TRBV6-3 and TRBJ2-3, with D uncertain. The CDR3 has 15 residues. The V and J ends lost 5 bases and 6 bases respectively, with 18 bases between them. Germline CDR1 MNHEY, CDR2 SVGEGT. In DNA, the CDR3 is TGTGCCAGCAGTCGGCCCCCCCCGAAGTCGGATACGCAGTATTTT. It codes for CASSRPPPKSDTQYF.